This T cell receptor (beta chain) came from a study of cytomegalovirus exposure and HLA in healthy donors. General study findings and limits: Of the V segments, some could not be distinguished, including TRBV6-2 and TRBV6-3, and were excluded.

CDR1 and CDR2 from the germline V gene are KGHSH and LQKENI. V lost 3 bases and J 1 base, leaving 9 bases between the germline ends. This CDR3 region has 14 residues. The study ran its PCR with 60 Vbeta and 13 Jbeta primers. Sequenced by immunoSEQ multiplex PCR; TCRdb stores in-frame clones only, minus some. The sample contains roughly 81,000 clones, around 80% of which appear only once. This clone has only one observation. Its antigen is unidentified. This sequence was found in a young man in good health and CMV-seronegative. Sequencing was carried out using PBMCs. The rearrangement joins TRBV18 to TRBJ2-5, with a weak D call TRBD1 (6 bases). The CDR3, as DNA: TGTGCCAGCTCACCCCGGGACACCCAAGAGACCCAGTACTTC. Translation gives CASSPRDTQETQYF.